The 2 T cell receptor beta chains below all came from one sample that was sequenced in a study of cytomegalovirus exposure and HLA in healthy donors. Primers: 60 Vbeta forward and 13 Jbeta reverse. Clones were read by immunoSEQ multiplex PCR, and TCRdb kept only the in-frame ones, dropping some. This sample has about 250,000 clones, with 80% to 95% found just once. Sequenced material: PBMCs. Receptor source: a girl aged 2 to 10 in good health and CMV-seronegative.

V gene TRBV30 combines with J gene TRBJ2-5; tentatively, D is TRBD2 (5 bases). The CDR3 is 13 amino acids. Trimming left V 1 base short and J 7 bases short, with 13 bases between. The germline CDR1 and CDR2 sequences are GTSNPN and SVGIG (reference sequence). The CDR3 loop reads CAWSARGGGTQYF. The CDR3 DNA reads as TGTGCCTGGAGTGCCCGGGGTGGCGGGACCCAGTACTTC.

The chain joins TRBV5-4 to TRBJ2-5; D perhaps matches TRBD2 (6 bases). Trimming took off 4 bases at V and 5 bases at J, with 21 bases between the two ends. The CDR3 consists of 16 residues. CDR1 is SGHNT, CDR2 YYREEE, per germline (reference sequence). CDR3 residues: CASSHPDGGPRETQYF. In DNA, the CDR3 is TGTGCCAGCAGCCACCCGGATGGAGGGCCCAGGGAGACCCAGTACTTC.